This T cell receptor beta chain came from a study of patients and donors after allogeneic stem cell transplantation. Trimming took 3 bases from V and 9 from J, leaving 9 bases between them. Germline V CDR1 and CDR2: SGHAT, FQNNGV. The CDR3 spans 12 residues. Each CDR3 protein is one row after TCRdb ran MiXCR on the RT-PCR reads. Here the sample spans 85,000 to 90,000 distinct CDR3 sequences, 48% being singletons. The chain is built from TRBV11-2 and TRBJ2-4; the D gene is possibly TRBD2 (7 bases). Material for sequencing was blood, either unsorted or a sorted T cell fraction (not recorded which). The sequence was collected from a human donor who was either an allogeneic HSCT recipient or a stem cell or donor lymphocyte infusion donor (not recorded which). It is not recorded whose cells these are; they may come from a transplant donor. The CDR3 bases are TGTGCCAGCAGCTTTAGGGGGGGCATTCAGTACTTC. Protein sequence: CASSFRGGIQYF.